Here is one T cell receptor beta chain with its context. Its antigen remains unidentified. This record belongs to a study of shared clonotypes between healthy human individuals. The study, taken as a whole, reports: Naive CD4 clonotype sharing across a few donors was 4.5% to 6%.

Libraries were prepared by immunoSEQ multiplex PCR; TCRdb keeps only in-frame clonotypes and omits some of them. The sample lists some 2,000,000 clones; roughly 94% were seen once. This CDR3 has 15 residues. V dropped 2 bases and J dropped 2 bases, with 7 bases sitting between them. Germline CDR1 reads SEHNR; CDR2 reads FQNEAQ (reference sequence). CD45RO-negative cells were positively selected for CCR7, leaving out terminally differentiated effector memory CD45RA+ cells. The sequencing sample was made of naive CD8+ T cells sorted from blood. The V gene is TRBV7-9, the J gene TRBJ2-6, with D perhaps TRBD2 (5 bases). The receptor was isolated from a man between 18 and 35 years old in good health. CDR3 sequence: CASSLIGAGANVLTF. CDR3 DNA sequence: TGTGCCAGCAGCTTAATCGGGGCTGGGGCCAACGTCCTGACTTTC. The variable domain in full, with the rest retrieved from reference TRBV7-9 and TRBJ2-6, is DTGVSQNPRHKITKRGQNVTFRCDPISEHNRLYWYRQTLGQGPEFLTYFQNEAQLEKSRLLSDRFSAERPKGSFSTLEIQRTEQGDSAMYLCASSLIGAGANVLTFGAGSRLTVL.